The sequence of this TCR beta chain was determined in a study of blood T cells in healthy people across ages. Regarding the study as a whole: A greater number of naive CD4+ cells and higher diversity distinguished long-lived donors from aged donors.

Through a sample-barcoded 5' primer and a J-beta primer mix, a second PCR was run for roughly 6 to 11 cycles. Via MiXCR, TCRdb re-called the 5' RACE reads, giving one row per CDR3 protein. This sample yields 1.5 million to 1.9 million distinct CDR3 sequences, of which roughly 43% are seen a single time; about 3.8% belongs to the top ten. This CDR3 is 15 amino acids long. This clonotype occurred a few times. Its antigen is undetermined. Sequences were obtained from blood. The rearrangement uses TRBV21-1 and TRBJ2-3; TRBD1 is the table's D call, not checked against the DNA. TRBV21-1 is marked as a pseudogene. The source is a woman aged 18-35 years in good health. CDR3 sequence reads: CARKGTGDHTDTQYF. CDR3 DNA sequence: TGTGCCAGGAAGGGGACAGGGGATCACACAGATACGCAGTATTTT.